This T cell receptor (beta chain) comes out of a study of neurological immune-mediated disorders. Points from the study as a whole: No link was found between any clinical or MRI feature and the multiple sclerosis repertoire cluster. None of the CDR3 amino acid sequences of expanded clones recurred across subjects, suggesting private repertoires in all groups.

This clonotype was seen repeatedly, ten times or more. Its antigen is still unknown. Trimming took off 2 bases at V and 7 bases at J, with 14 bases between the two ends. Germline V gives CDR1 MDHEN, CDR2 SYDVKM. There are 15 residues in the CDR3. Over 160 million TCR-beta sequences from 15-18 subjects were obtained in each sequencing run. TCRdb re-derived calls from the 5' RACE reads in MiXCR, one entry per CDR3 protein. The repertoire holds nearly 60,000 distinct CDR3 sequences, with about 3.7% as singletons. Libraries used 2 million unsorted PBMCs kept frozen in RNAlater. The V gene is TRBV28, the J gene TRBJ2-2; D ambiguous. The sample consisted of PBMCs. The receptor comes from a woman aged 60-75 years with multiple sclerosis. Written as DNA, the CDR3 is TGTGCCAGCAGTTTACTGCCCCAGTGGCGCGGGGAGCTGTTTTTT. Translated: CASSLLPQWRGELFF.